This T cell receptor beta chain was obtained from a study of patients and donors after allogeneic stem cell transplantation. From the RT-PCR reads, TCRdb called clonotypes with MiXCR, one entry per CDR3 protein. The sample lists hundreds of thousands of distinct CDR3 sequences; 12% to 15% were seen once. The V segment lost 3 bases and the J segment 4 bases; nucleotides outside the gene matches: 10. Germline assignment: CDR1 SGDLS and CDR2 YYNGEE. The CDR3 totals 16 residues. The sample holds many counts of this clonotype. This chain connects TRBV9 to TRBJ1-3, with 7 bases aligning to TRBD1. The TCR was taken from a human donor who was either an allogeneic HSCT recipient or a stem cell or donor lymphocyte infusion donor (not recorded which). It is not recorded whose cells these are; they may come from a transplant donor. The specimen was blood, either unsorted or a sorted T cell fraction (not recorded which). CDR3 protein: CASSGEEGALGNTIYF. The CDR3, as DNA: TGTGCCAGCAGCGGGGAAGAGGGGGCGCTAGGAAACACCATATATTTT.